This T cell receptor (beta chain) was profiled in a study of cytomegalovirus exposure and HLA in healthy donors (dated by TCRdb to about 2017). Broadly, across the study: An earlier analysis of some 550 of the donors reported approximately 270 Gb of sequence data and 100 million to 140 million unique TCR beta sequences from roughly 180 million T cells. Roughly 300 gigabases of sequencing data and around 80 million unique TCR sequences made up an early release that covered several hundred HLA-typed donors. Of the roughly 400 genotyped donors, more than 75% were placed in the genetic ancestry cluster associated with self-reported Caucasian donors. The aim of the study was to test whether cataloging public T cell receptors could identify signatures of past pathogen exposure. The study used immunosequencing to profile the T cell repertoires of 666 subjects and linked those repertoires to cytomegalovirus serostatus. Along with the roughly 700-subject first cohort, a separate validation cohort of approximately 110 different subjects was used. High-throughput TCR immunosequencing, statistical association of individual TCRs with disease status, and machine learning were combined to predict cytomegalovirus infection status. A later analysis re-examined previously published TCR beta repertoires from more than 650 donors and added high-resolution HLA genotyping to investigate patterns of TCR occurrence. Rather than drawing on any new phenotypic data, the later analysis identified candidate immune exposures from TCR beta sequences and the way those sequences occurred across donors. In an earlier analysis of several hundred of the donors, high-throughput TCR beta sequencing was used to judge whether each TCR beta V gene segment behaved as functional or pseudogenic. Donor age, sex, ethnicity and CMV serostatus were compiled together with the repertoire data. In a later genetic analysis, genome-wide SNP genotypes for 398 of the 666 donors were used, and that subset was treated as a discovery cohort. All discovery cohort repertoires had been generated using a single sequencing platform. Both class I and class II loci were covered by HLA typing, at four-digit resolution. The number of donors typed differed by locus, with roughly 629-640 for A, B, C, DRB1 and DQB1, 522 for DQA1, 606 for DPA1, and some 470 for DPB1. Several DR-DQ haplotypes were handled as single units for association and clustering because linkage in the cohort was strong. Among 398 genotyped donors of the cohort, an average of 235,054 unique TCR beta nucleotide sequences were sequenced per donor, roughly 20% of them non-productive. General study outcomes and caveats: A further reported finding was that TCR beta sequences accurately predicted the HLA-A and HLA-B alleles for most subjects in the first cohort. In both the original and validation cohorts, the classifier was reported to diagnose cytomegalovirus status with high specificity and sensitivity. Across donors, most TCR sequences were observed very rarely, whereas some public TCRs were present in many individuals. A group of highly shared sequence variants was considered likely to be a technical artifact of the sequencing pipeline. A later genetic analysis reported fewer N-insertions in productive TCRs among donors in an Asian-associated ancestry cluster than the roughly 690-donor mean. According to a later analysis, parvovirus B19, influenza, CMV and Epstein-Barr virus appeared linked to several top co-occurrence clusters. In this cohort, only TCR beta chains were sequenced, and detectable features were limited by the absence of alpha or paired-chain data. A later analysis found that TCR association rates varied across HLA loci, with DRB1 alleles showing the most associated TCRs and HLA-C alleles the fewest. Presence/absence analyses assumed roughly uniform sequencing depth across donors, an assumption that may not hold. In vitro tests confirmed that a few of the cytomegalovirus-associated TCR beta chains recognize cytomegalovirus antigens. An earlier analysis of several hundred of the donors showed that most TCR beta V segments appeared in productive rearrangements either about 87% or about 30% of the time, which broadly matched IMGT annotations. The 87-base-pair reads could not distinguish some IMGT-functional V segments, including TRBV6-2 and TRBV6-3, so those segments were excluded. According to a later analysis, most CMV-associated TCR beta chains appeared to be HLA-restricted, and the HLA associations seemed to be driven largely by CMV exposure. Because HLA typing was missing for some donors at each locus, association tests included only the typed subset. In a later analysis, HLA-associated TCR beta chains were found to be more clonally expanded and to have lower generation probabilities than equally common non-associated chains. Strong co-occurrence of HLA alleles, especially DR and DQ, made assigning TCR associations to individual alleles difficult. An association between a missense DCLRE1C variant and V-gene and J-gene trimming of TCR beta chains was found in a later genetic analysis and replicated in an independent cohort. In the study, roughly 160 TCR beta chains were listed as associated with cytomegalovirus. Because counts were too low, roughly 18 rarely observed V segments, including chromosome 9 orphons, were left out of the earlier analysis of over 550 of the donors. The authors suggested that the approach could potentially be generalized to other disease states and immunological phenotypes. Immune exposure information for the cohort was limited to CMV serostatus. Linkage disequilibrium might explain the correlated functional status among segregating V segments, but an unknown experimental factor could not be ruled out. Specific HLA alleles were associated with 15,000 to 20,000 TCR beta sequences at a false discovery rate of 0.05 in a later analysis.

Between the V and J ends, shortened by 4 bases and 7 bases respectively, the junction contains 10 bases. The CDR3 goes from the cysteine to the phenylalanine over 11 residues. The retained sequence is limited to the CDR3, 33 bases, with the frame set at the first base. Looking up the germline V gene yields CDR1 SQVTM and CDR2 ANQGSEA. The library was built by means of the immunoSEQ multiplex PCR assay. For the multiplex PCR, a mixture combining 60 forward primers for TCR Vbeta segments and 13 reverse primers for TCR Jbeta segments was used. The CDR3 region of rearranged TCR beta genes was amplified from genomic DNA with a multiplex PCR assay. Amplified TCR beta libraries were sequenced as 87-base-pair reads on the Illumina HiSeq System. Per the original workflow: A later analysis counted about 80 million unique TCR beta chains across the 666 repertoires, and some 11 million of these chains were shared by at least two donors. To remove PCR and sequencing errors, raw reads were error-corrected and collapsed into unique sequences using a nearest-neighbor algorithm that merged closely related sequences. To assign V, D and J gene segments, CDR3 sequences were aligned to IMGT reference sequences. For a sequence to be retained, a match of at least six nucleotides was required to both a V gene segment and a J gene segment. Rearrangements were called productive when the CDR3 lacked stop codons and stayed in frame with V and J; all others were non-productive. CDR3 was defined according to IMGT convention as the region running from the second conserved V-encoded cysteine to the conserved J-encoded phenylalanine. The earlier analysis of 500 to 600 of the donors excluded sequences that lacked an unambiguous match to a single V gene segment. In an earlier analysis of approximately 610 of the donors, V segments were called functional above 56.7% productive rearrangements and were called segregating when the between-donor standard deviation exceeded 5%. A statistical classification framework was built to diagnose cytomegalovirus status from the catalog of TCR beta chain sequences. In a later analysis, TCR nucleotide sequences were compared against IMGT/GENE-DB human TR gene sequences so that V and J genes could be assigned. In a later analysis, CDR3 sequences and most-parsimonious VDJ recombination scenarios were assigned using the TCRdist pipeline. In a later analysis, each TCR beta chain was defined by its CDR3 amino acid sequence together with its V-gene family, and reads without a unique V-gene family were excluded. As a way to deal with suspected cross-contamination and a sequencing artifact, a later analysis dropped hundreds of nucleotide sequences that were highly shared and had low generation probability. A later analysis calculated a clonal expansion index for each public chain from normalized within-repertoire ranks of inferred template counts. In a later analysis, generation probabilities were computed with a VDJ recombination model fitted to out-of-frame rearrangements, and the resulting probabilities were checked against IGoR. In a later analysis, TCR-TCR, TCR-HLA and TCR-CMV co-occurrence was scored with hypergeometric tests, and a repertoire-size bias correction was applied to TCR pairs. A later analysis estimated false discovery rates by permuting HLA or CMV assignments 20 times. In a later analysis, co-occurring TCRs were grouped with DBSCAN, and TCRdist sequence similarity was added when clustering was performed within HLA-allele-positive subsets. Co-occurrence clustering excluded repertoires with fewer than 30,000 or more than 120,000 public chains, plus five with anomalous nucleotide sharing. Drawn from immuneACCESS, this table holds only the in-frame rearrangements with V and J called that TCRdb kept. Clones are partly lost; checked studies trace under half to an unresolved V gene and leave the rest unexplained. Clone size and the V and J calls come from that table; the DNA yielded D and trimming. Recorded for this sample are about 180,000 clones; 82% of them occurred a single time. The ten largest account for approximately 1.5% of the sample.

This clone was found a few times. Its specific antigen is unknown. Base qualities were left out, and no much larger clone turns up one base away. The cohort consisted of fewer than 700 healthy bone marrow donors. At the time of sampling, every cohort member was nominally healthy, though immune exposures that went unrecorded were likely present. The donor was CMV seronegative and belonged to the group of 320 or so seronegative cohort members. Every donor gave a peripheral blood sample, and the peripheral blood mononuclear cells from that sample were used for TCR beta sequencing. Genomic DNA was extracted from the blood cell samples with the Qiagen DNeasy Blood Extraction Kit.

Sample: PBMCs. The clonotype was recovered from a man aged 40-49 years in good health and CMV-seronegative. This receptor chain uses TRBV29-1 and TRBJ1-2, with the D gene call left open. Here the CDR3 is given as CSVVEGTGYTF. The nucleotides are TGCAGCGTTGTTGAGGGAACTGGCTACACCTTC.